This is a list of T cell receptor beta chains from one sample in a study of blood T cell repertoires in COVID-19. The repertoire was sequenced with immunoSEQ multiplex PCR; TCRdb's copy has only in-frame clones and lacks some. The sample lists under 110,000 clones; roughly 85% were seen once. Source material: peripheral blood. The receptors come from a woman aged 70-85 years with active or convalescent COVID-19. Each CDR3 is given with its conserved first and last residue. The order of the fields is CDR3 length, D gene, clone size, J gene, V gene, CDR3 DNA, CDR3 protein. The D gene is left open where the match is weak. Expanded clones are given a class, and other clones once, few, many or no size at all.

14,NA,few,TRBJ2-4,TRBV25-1,TGTGCCAGCAGTGATTCGGGTGCCAAAAACATTCAGTACTTC,CASSDSGAKNIQYF
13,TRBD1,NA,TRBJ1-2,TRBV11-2,TGTGCCAGCACCCAAGACAGGGGGAACGGCTACACCTTC,CASTQDRGNGYTF
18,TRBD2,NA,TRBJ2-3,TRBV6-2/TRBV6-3,TGTGCCAGCAGTTACTCGGGTACTACGGGAGGGCCTTTAGATACGCAGTATTTT,CASSYSGTTGGPLDTQYF
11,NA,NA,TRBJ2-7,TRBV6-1,TGTGCCAGCAGCGAAGGAGGGCAGCAGTACTTC,CASSEGGQQYF
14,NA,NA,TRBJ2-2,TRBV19,TGTGCCAGTAAACGGGACACCTACACCGGGGAGCTGTTTTTT,CASKRDTYTGELFF
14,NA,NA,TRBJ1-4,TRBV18,TGTGCCAGCTCACCTAACAGGGATAATGAAAAACTGTTTTTT,CASSPNRDNEKLFF
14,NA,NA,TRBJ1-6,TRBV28,TGTGCCAGCAGTTGGGGGAGGGTTAATTCACCCCTCCACTTT,CASSWGRVNSPLHF
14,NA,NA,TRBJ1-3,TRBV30,TGTGCCTGGGGCCGGTCGGGTACTGGAAACACCATATATTTT,CAWGRSGTGNTIYF
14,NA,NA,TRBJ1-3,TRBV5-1,TGCGCCAGCAGCTCACAGGGTTCGGGAAACACCATATATTTT,CASSSQGSGNTIYF
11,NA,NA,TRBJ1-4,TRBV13,TGTGCCAGCAGCTCCAAACCGGGACTGTTTTTT,CASSSKPGLFF
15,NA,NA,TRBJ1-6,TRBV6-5,TGTGCCAGCTGTATTGACACCTCCTATAATTCACCCCTCCACTTT,CASCIDTSYNSPLHF
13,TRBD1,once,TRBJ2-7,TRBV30,TGTGCCTGGACGGGACAGGACTCCTACGAGCAGTACTTC,CAWTGQDSYEQYF
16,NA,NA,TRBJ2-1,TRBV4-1,TGCGCCAGCAGCGCTGGAACTAGCATTTCCTACAATGAGCAGTTCTTC,CASSAGTSISYNEQFF
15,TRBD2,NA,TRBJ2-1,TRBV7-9,TGTGCCAGCAGCTTAGGCGGGGGGGCCTGGAATGAGCAGTTCTTC,CASSLGGGAWNEQFF
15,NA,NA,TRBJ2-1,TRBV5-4,TGTGCCAGCAGCTTGGGTGGGGGGGCCCACAATGAGCAGTTCTTC,CASSLGGGAHNEQFF
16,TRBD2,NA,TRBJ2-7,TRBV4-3,TGCGCCAGCAGCCAAGTTTACGGTAGCGGGACCTACGAGCAGTACTTC,CASSQVYGSGTYEQYF
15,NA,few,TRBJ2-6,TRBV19,TGTGCCAGCACCCGACAGGTTTATGGGGCCAACGTCCTGACTTTC,CASTRQVYGANVLTF
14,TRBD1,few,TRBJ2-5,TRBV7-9,TGTGCCAGCAGGAGAAGTGGGACAGAAGAGACCCAGTACTTC,CASRRSGTEETQYF
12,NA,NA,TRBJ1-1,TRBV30,TGTGCCTCAGAATCAGGGAGGACTGAAGCTTTCTTT,CASESGRTEAFF
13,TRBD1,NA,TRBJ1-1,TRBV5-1,TGCGCCAGCCTAGGACAGGGGGGCACTGAAGCTTTCTTT,CASLGQGGTEAFF
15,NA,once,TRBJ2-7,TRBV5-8,TGTGCCAGCAGCCCCGGTGATCCTAGCTCCTACGAGCAGTACTTC,CASSPGDPSSYEQYF
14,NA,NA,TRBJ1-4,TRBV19,TGTGCCAGTATCAGCAGGGGCCAACGGGAAAAACTGTTTTTT,CASISRGQREKLFF
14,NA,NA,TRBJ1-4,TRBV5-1,TGCGCCAGCAGCTTGGGTGAGGGTGGAGAAAAACTGTTTTTT,CASSLGEGGEKLFF
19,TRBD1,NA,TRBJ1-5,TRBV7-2,TGTGCCAGCAGCTTAGTGGGTGGCAGGGGGGTAGTGAGCAATCAGCCCCAGCATTTT,CASSLVGGRGVVSNQPQHF
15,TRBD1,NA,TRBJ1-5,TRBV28,TGTGCCAGCAGTACTACAGGGGTTATAGGTCAGCCCCAGCATTTT,CASSTTGVIGQPQHF
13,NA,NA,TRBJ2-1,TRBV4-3,TGCGCCAGCAGCCAAGACGTGGGGAGAGGGCAGTTCTTC,CASSQDVGRGQFF
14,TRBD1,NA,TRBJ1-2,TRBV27,TGTGCCAGCAGTCGGCAGGGGGCTAACTATGGCTACACCTTC,CASSRQGANYGYTF
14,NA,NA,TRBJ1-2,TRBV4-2,TGTGCCAGCAGCCAAGGGGGAGGGAACTATGGCTACACCTTC,CASSQGGGNYGYTF
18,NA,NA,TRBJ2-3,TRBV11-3,TGTGCCAGCAGCTTAGGGTCGGGAGCTAAGGTTAGCACAGATACGCAGTATTTT,CASSLGSGAKVSTDTQYF
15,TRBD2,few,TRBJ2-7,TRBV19,TGTGCCAGTAGTAGGACTAGCGGAGGGGCCTACGAGCAGTACTTC,CASSRTSGGAYEQYF
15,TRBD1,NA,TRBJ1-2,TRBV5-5,TGTGCCAGCAGCTCACAGGGGGCCTTGGTCTATGGCTACACCTTC,CASSSQGALVYGYTF
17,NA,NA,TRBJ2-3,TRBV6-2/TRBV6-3,TGTGCCAGCAGTTACTCCGCGATCCTAGGGGGTACAGATACGCAGTATTTT,CASSYSAILGGTDTQYF
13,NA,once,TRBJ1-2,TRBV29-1,TGCAGCGCTAAGCCCACGGGGGGGCATGGCTACACCTTC,CSAKPTGGHGYTF
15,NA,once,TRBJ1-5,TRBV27,TGTGCCAGCAGTCCGAAGACCGGGATTAGACAGCCCCAGCATTTT,CASSPKTGIRQPQHF
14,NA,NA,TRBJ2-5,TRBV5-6,TGTGCCAGCAGCCCGTTGAGGGTCCAAGAGACCCAGTACTTC,CASSPLRVQETQYF
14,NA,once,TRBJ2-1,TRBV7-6,TGTGCCAGCAGCCCCGGAGTGGCTTACAATGAGCAGTTCTTC,CASSPGVAYNEQFF
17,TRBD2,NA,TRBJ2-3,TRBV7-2,TGTGCCAGCAGCTTAGCACTAGCGGGGGGGTCCACAGATACGCAGTATTTT,CASSLALAGGSTDTQYF